A selection of T cell receptor beta chains follows, all from one sample in a study of T cell responses to AZD1222 COVID-19 vaccine. TCRdb keeps only in-frame clones here, not all; method: immunoSEQ multiplex PCR. The sample consists of approximately 170,000 clones, 85% to 90% of them appearing once. This sample comprised peripheral blood, obtained 28 days after the second AZD1222 dose. The receptors here all came from an adult who received the AZD1222 COVID-19 vaccine. CDR3s include the opening cysteine and the closing phenylalanine or tryptophan. The order of the fields is clone size, V gene, J gene, D gene, CDR3 length, CDR3 DNA, CDR3 protein. A D gene is named only where the DNA matches it firmly. Size values are once, few and many counts, or a class for expanded clones, and some rows have none.

once	TRBV6-5	TRBJ2-5	.	14	TGTGCCAGCAGGACCCCAGGGCTCCGGGGGACCCAGTACTTC	CASRTPGLRGTQYF
.	TRBV5-1	TRBJ1-4	.	15	TGCGCCAGCAGCTTGGTAGGAGCGAGCGGGGAAAAACTGTTTTTT	CASSLVGASGEKLFF
.	TRBV4-3	TRBJ2-7	.	14	TGCGCCAGCAGCCCAACTAGTTCTTCCTACGAGCAGTACTTC	CASSPTSSSYEQYF
.	TRBV28	TRBJ1-4	.	16	TGTGCCAGCAGGCTCGAAGGGGCAGGGAGTAGGGGAAAACTGTTTTTT	CASRLEGAGSRGKLFF
.	TRBV21-1	TRBJ2-1	.	20	TGTGCCAGCAGCAAGGGGGAACGGCTTGGCGGGGGGGCCCCCTACAATGAGCAGTTCTTC	CASSKGERLGGGAPYNEQFF
.	TRBV19	TRBJ1-2	TRBD1	15	TGTGCCAGTAGTCTAAACAGGGGCATTAACTATGGCTACACCTTC	CASSLNRGINYGYTF
many	TRBV5-1	TRBJ1-3	TRBD1	18	TGCGCCAGCAGCTTGGTGGGACAGGGGGTTTTCTCTGGAAACACCATATATTTT	CASSLVGQGVFSGNTIYF
.	TRBV24-1	TRBJ2-5	.	15	TGTGCCACCAGTGACCCCCGAGGAGGAAAAGAGACCCAGTACTTC	CATSDPRGGKETQYF
.	TRBV7-3	TRBJ2-5	TRBD2	15	TGTGCCAGCAGCTTAATGGCGGGGGGGATCGAGACCCAGTACTTC	CASSLMAGGIETQYF
once	TRBV6-5	TRBJ1-2	.	12	TGTGCCGTTAGTGGGGCCGACTATGGCTACACCTTC	CAVSGADYGYTF
.	TRBV5-1	TRBJ2-3	.	13	TGCGCCAGCAGTGGTCAGGGCACAGATACGCAGTATTTT	CASSGQGTDTQYF
once	TRBV19	TRBJ1-3	.	15	TGTGCCAGTACCACCCTAGTGAGCGGGGACTGGACCATATATTTT	CASTTLVSGDWTIYF
.	TRBV25-1	TRBJ1-2	TRBD1	15	TGTGCCAGCAGTGACCGCGGGACAGGGGCCTATGGCTACACCTTC	CASSDRGTGAYGYTF
.	TRBV9	TRBJ2-1	.	15	TGTGCCAGCAGCCAGGGGGGACTTCCTTACAATGAGCAGTTCTTC	CASSQGGLPYNEQFF
.	TRBV5-1	TRBJ2-7	TRBD2	15	TGCGCCAGCAGCTTGGAGGGTAGCGGGGGGGACGAGCAGTACTTC	CASSLEGSGGDEQYF
.	TRBV7-2	TRBJ2-4	.	15	TGTGCCAGCAGCCCCCCCATCCGGGCCAAAAACATTCAGTACTTC	CASSPPIRAKNIQYF
few	TRBV9	TRBJ1-2	.	14	TGTGCCAGCAGCGTAGCGGGGGGCGACTATGGCTACACCTTC	CASSVAGGDYGYTF
.	TRBV12-3/TRBV12-4	TRBJ1-2	.	13	TGTGCCAGCCGGAGACTCAAGGGCTATGGCTACACCTTC	CASRRLKGYGYTF
.	TRBV11-2	TRBJ2-3	.	16	TGTGCCAGCAGCGTTAACGGTAGGTTGCAAACAGATACGCAGTATTTT	CASSVNGRLQTDTQYF
.	TRBV9	TRBJ1-2	TRBD1	15	TGTGCCAGCAGCGTAGGACAGGGGGAAGGCGAGGGCTACACCTTC	CASSVGQGEGEGYTF
once	TRBV5-1	TRBJ1-4	.	14	TGCGCCAGCAGCTCCCCCGGACAGAATGAAAAACTGTTTTTT	CASSSPGQNEKLFF
.	TRBV4-3	TRBJ2-2	.	15	TGCGCCAGCAGCCAGAGGGACACCTACACCGGGGAGCTGTTTTTT	CASSQRDTYTGELFF
.	TRBV10-3	TRBJ1-1	TRBD1	15	TGTGCCATCAGTGGCTCAGGACAGGGTTGGACTGAAGCTTTCTTT	CAISGSGQGWTEAFF
.	TRBV12-3/TRBV12-4	TRBJ1-5	.	13	TGTGCCAGCAGGACAGCGCCCAATCAGCCCCAGCATTTT	CASRTAPNQPQHF
.	TRBV28	TRBJ1-4	.	16	TGTGCCAGTCTCCTCAACTTGGGAGCAACTAATGAAAAACTGTTTTTT	CASLLNLGATNEKLFF
.	TRBV7-2	TRBJ2-5	TRBD1	16	TGTGCCAGCAGGTTACCGGGACAGGGATACCAAGAGACCCAGTACTTC	CASRLPGQGYQETQYF
.	TRBV6-5	TRBJ2-7	.	14	TGTGCCAGCAGCTCCACAGGGTCATCCTACGAGCAGTACTTC	CASSSTGSSYEQYF
.	TRBV12-3/TRBV12-4	TRBJ1-2	.	13	TGTGCCAGCAGTTTAAGGGCTTACTATGGCTACACCTTC	CASSLRAYYGYTF
.	TRBV6-2/TRBV6-3	TRBJ2-5	.	14	TGTGCCAGCAGTCTAACCGGTTTCCAAGAGACCCAGTACTTC	CASSLTGFQETQYF
.	TRBV6-2/TRBV6-3	TRBJ2-2	.	16	TGTGCCAGCAGTCCGTGGGACTCGGGTTCCACCGGGGAGCTGTTTTTT	CASSPWDSGSTGELFF
.	TRBV16	TRBJ2-5	.	14	TGTGCCAGCAGCCAATTAGCCAGCCAAGAGACCCAGTACTTC	CASSQLASQETQYF
.	TRBV27	TRBJ1-2	.	12	TGTGCCAGCAGCACAGGGATTTATGGCTACACCTTC	CASSTGIYGYTF
.	TRBV2	TRBJ1-1	.	14	TGTGCCAGCAGTGAAGCGCTTCGGGGGACAGAAGCTTTCTTT	CASSEALRGTEAFF
.	TRBV30	TRBJ2-2	TRBD2	16	TGTGCCTGGAGAGCGGGGGGGACCGAAAACACCGGGGAGCTGTTTTTT	CAWRAGGTENTGELFF
.	TRBV6-2/TRBV6-3	TRBJ2-5	TRBD1	14	TGTGCCAGCAGTTACTCAGGGGGCTGGGAGACCCAGTACTTC	CASSYSGGWETQYF
.	TRBV2	TRBJ2-1	TRBD2	16	TGTGCCAGCAGAGGTCTAGCGGGGAGCTCCTACAATGAGCAGTTCTTC	CASRGLAGSSYNEQFF
many	TRBV2	TRBJ2-7	.	13	TGTGCCAGCAGTGTAGGGGCGCGTCTCGAGCAGTACTTC	CASSVGARLEQYF
.	TRBV3-1/TRBV3-2	TRBJ1-6	.	14	TGTGCCAGCAGCCAAGATAAGGGGCACTCACCCCTCCACTTT	CASSQDKGHSPLHF
.	TRBV5-1	TRBJ2-2	.	15	TGCGCCAGCAGCTTGGGACTAGGGGACACCGGGGAGCTGTTTTTT	CASSLGLGDTGELFF
.	TRBV3-1/TRBV3-2	TRBJ2-5	.	12	TGTGCCAGCAGCCGACGGGCCCAGACCCAGTACTTC	CASSRRAQTQYF
.	TRBV4-1	TRBJ2-1	.	13	TGCGCCAGCAGCCAACGAGTGGAGGGTGAGCAGTTCTTC	CASSQRVEGEQFF
.	TRBV19	TRBJ1-5	.	16	TGTGCCAGTAGTAAGGGGCAGCCTTTTAGCAATCAGCCCCAGCATTTT	CASSKGQPFSNQPQHF
.	TRBV27	TRBJ1-5	.	15	TGTGCCAGCAGTTTAGGGGGAGGCGGGGATCAGCCCCAGCATTTT	CASSLGGGGDQPQHF
.	TRBV30	TRBJ1-3	.	19	TGTGCCTGGATTCCCGCGCAGGGGCTTATTAGACCCTCTGGAAACACCATATATTTT	CAWIPAQGLIRPSGNTIYF
once	TRBV6-5	TRBJ1-1	.	15	TGTGCCAGCACCCTTTCCAGGGTTGGGAACACTGAAGCTTTCTTT	CASTLSRVGNTEAFF
once	TRBV29-1	TRBJ2-2	.	14	TGCAGCGCCTTCCCGATCGGGAACACCGGGGAGCTGTTTTTT	CSAFPIGNTGELFF
.	TRBV11-1	TRBJ1-6	.	15	TGTGCCAGCAGCTTAGTAGGTCGCTATAATTCACCCCTCCACTTT	CASSLVGRYNSPLHF
.	TRBV29-1	TRBJ1-2	.	15	TGCAGCGTTAGGGTAGGGGCCACGACTAACTATGGCTACACCTTC	CSVRVGATTNYGYTF
few	TRBV6-1	TRBJ1-2	TRBD1	17	TGTGCCAGCAGTGTCCAACTCCGGGACAGGGAATGGTTTGGCTACACCTTC	CASSVQLRDREWFGYTF
.	TRBV7-2	TRBJ2-5	TRBD2	14	TGTGCCAGCAAGCTAGCGGGGAGTGATAAGACCCAGTACTTC	CASKLAGSDKTQYF